This T cell receptor (beta chain) appears in the sequencing data of a study of blood T cells in healthy people across ages. This CDR3 is 14 amino acids long. Germline V gives CDR1 LGHNA, CDR2 YNFKEQ. V lost 0 bases and J 10 bases, leaving 13 bases between the germline ends. A second about 6 to 12 cycle PCR used barcoded and J-beta primers. TCRdb recomputed calls from the 5' RACE reads with MiXCR, one row per CDR3 protein. The sample carries over 1,300,000 distinct CDR3 sequences, roughly 59% recorded once. This clonotype appeared once. The antigen is not known. Study results and caveats: More naive CD4+ cells and higher diversity were found in long-lived than in aged donors. Strongly correlated with naive T cell percentage was TCR beta diversity. In older individuals, TCR beta diversity per million T cells was lower, falling roughly linearly with age.

Total RNA, at least 5 micrograms per sample, was extracted from PBMCs. Sequencing was carried out using blood. The V call is TRBV4-2, the J call TRBJ2-1; D is perhaps TRBD2 (6 bases). This TCR was sampled from a young man in good health. CDR3 DNA: TGTGCCAGCAGCCAAGATGGGGACTTTCGAGAGCAGTTCTTC. Its protein is CASSQDGDFREQFF.